The present entry profiles one T cell receptor beta chain with its context. Its matching antigen is unknown. V was pared by 4 bases and J by 0 bases, with 6 bases of the junction left unmatched. There are 15 residues in the CDR3. Germline CDR1 SGDLS, CDR2 YYNGEE. This record belongs to a study of cytomegalovirus exposure and HLA in healthy donors. Study outcomes and limitations: One variant, a missense change in DCLRE1C, was linked in a later analysis to TCR beta V- and J-gene trimming.

The PCR ran on 60 Vbeta and 13 Jbeta primers. Sequencing used immunoSEQ multiplex PCR; TCRdb keeps in-frame clones, though not all of them. The table has under 150,000 clones, around 72% seen once. Sequencing used PBMCs. The rearrangement uses TRBV9 and TRBJ1-2; 7 nucleotides match TRBD1. This clonotype originated in a human donor in good health. CDR3 sequence: CASSPRDSTNYGYTF. The CDR3, as DNA: TGTGCCAGCAGCCCACGGGACAGCACTAACTATGGCTACACCTTC.